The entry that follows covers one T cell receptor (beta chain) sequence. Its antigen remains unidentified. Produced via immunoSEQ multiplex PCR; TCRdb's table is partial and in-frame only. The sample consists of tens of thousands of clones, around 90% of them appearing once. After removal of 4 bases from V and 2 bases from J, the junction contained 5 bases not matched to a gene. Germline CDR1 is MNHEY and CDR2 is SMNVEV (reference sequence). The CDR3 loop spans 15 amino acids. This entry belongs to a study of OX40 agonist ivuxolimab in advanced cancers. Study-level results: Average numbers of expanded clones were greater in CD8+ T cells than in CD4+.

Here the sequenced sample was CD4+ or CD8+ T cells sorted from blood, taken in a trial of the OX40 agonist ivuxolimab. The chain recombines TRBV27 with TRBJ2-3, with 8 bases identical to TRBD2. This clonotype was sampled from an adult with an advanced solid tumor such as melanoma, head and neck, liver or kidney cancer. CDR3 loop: CASSSGGRNTDTQYF. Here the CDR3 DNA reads TGTGCCAGCAGTTCGGGCGGGAGGAACACAGATACGCAGTATTTT.